The rows below give T cell receptor beta chains drawn from one sample of a study of cytomegalovirus exposure and HLA in healthy donors. The method was immunoSEQ multiplex PCR; TCRdb's version includes in-frame clones alone and lacks a portion of them. The sample totals about 150,000 clones. Sequencing input: PBMCs. These receptors originate from a woman in her forties or fifties in good health and CMV-seronegative. The CDR3 runs from the conserved cysteine through the conserved F or W. D genes are given only for firm matches.

17,TRBV7-7,TRBJ2-5,TRBD1,CASSSSTPGTVGETQYF,TGTGCTAGCAGCTCATCCACCCCAGGGACAGTAGGAGAGACCCAGTACTTC
13,TRBV4-3,TRBJ2-7,.,CASSHDLAYEQYF,TGCGCCAGCAGCCATGACTTAGCCTACGAGCAGTACTTC
15,TRBV2,TRBJ2-2,.,CASRSGDSNTGELFF,TGTGCCAGCAGATCGGGGGATTCGAACACCGGGGAGCTGTTTTTT
13,TRBV28,TRBJ1-5,.,CASSLDNNQPQHF,TGTGCCAGCAGTTTAGACAACAATCAGCCCCAGCATTTT
12,TRBV6-5,TRBJ1-1,TRBD1,CASNSQGLEAFF,TGTGCCAGCAATTCACAGGGGTTGGAAGCTTTCTTT
15,TRBV28,TRBJ2-1,.,CASRSPFGFYNEQFF,TGTGCCAGCAGATCCCCGTTCGGGTTCTACAATGAGCAGTTCTTC
14,TRBV9,TRBJ2-3,.,CASSASAGPDTQYF,TGTGCCAGCAGCGCATCCGCAGGGCCAGATACGCAGTATTTT
14,TRBV7-2,TRBJ2-7,TRBD1,CASSLRDRESEQYF,TGTGCCAGCAGCTTAAGGGACAGGGAGAGCGAGCAGTACTTC
15,TRBV5-6,TRBJ2-3,TRBD1,CASSLGTGGTDTQYF,TGTGCCAGCAGCTTGGGCACAGGGGGCACAGATACGCAGTATTTT
18,TRBV4-2,TRBJ2-3,TRBD1,CASSQDMRTGTSTDTQYF,TGTGCCAGCAGCCAAGATATGAGGACAGGGACTAGCACAGATACGCAGTATTTT
18,TRBV9,TRBJ1-2,TRBD1,CASSLRGGTGSLGYGYTF,TGTGCCAGCAGCCTAAGAGGCGGGACAGGATCTCTAGGCTATGGCTACACCTTC
14,TRBV9,TRBJ2-3,TRBD2,CASSPGTSLDTQYF,TGTGCCAGCAGCCCGGGGACTAGTCTAGATACGCAGTATTTT
15,TRBV19,TRBJ1-2,TRBD1,CASSIQGAHQRGYTF,TGTGCCAGTAGTATACAGGGGGCGCATCAACGTGGCTACACCTTC
15,TRBV6-1,TRBJ2-5,TRBD2,CASSEAASGRETQYF,TGTGCCAGCAGTGAAGCGGCTAGCGGGAGGGAGACCCAGTACTTC
14,TRBV10-3,TRBJ1-2,TRBD1,CAIVPGQGNYGYTF,TGTGCCATCGTCCCGGGACAGGGGAACTATGGCTACACCTTC
15,TRBV9,TRBJ2-5,TRBD2,CASSGTSGAGETQYF,TGTGCCAGCAGCGGGACTAGCGGGGCGGGGGAGACCCAGTACTTC
14,TRBV30,TRBJ1-6,.,CAWSVRGRDSPLHF,TGTGCCTGGAGTGTACGGGGGAGGGATTCACCCCTCCACTTT
13,TRBV6-1,TRBJ1-3,.,CASRMSSGNTIYF,TGTGCCAGCAGGATGAGCTCTGGAAACACCATATATTTT
14,TRBV15,TRBJ2-5,.,CATSRAGATETQYF,TGTGCCACCAGCAGAGCAGGGGCGACGGAGACCCAGTACTTC
14,TRBV7-2,TRBJ1-1,.,CASSFNQGDTEAFF,TGTGCCAGCAGCTTTAATCAGGGTGACACTGAAGCTTTCTTT
16,TRBV19,TRBJ1-1,TRBD1,CASSPGTEQMNTEAFF,TGTGCCAGTAGTCCTGGGACAGAACAAATGAACACTGAAGCTTTCTTT
14,TRBV7-6,TRBJ2-5,.,CASSLGGVQETQYF,TGTGCCAGCAGCTTAGGGGGGGTGCAAGAGACCCAGTACTTC
14,TRBV7-7,TRBJ2-2,TRBD1,CASTRDRDTGELFF,TGTGCCAGCACCCGGGACAGGGACACCGGGGAGCTGTTTTTT
15,TRBV27,TRBJ2-5,.,CASSSTEGARETQYF,TGTGCCAGCAGCTCGACGGAGGGGGCTCGAGAGACCCAGTACTTC
14,TRBV7-3,TRBJ2-3,TRBD1,CASSPQTGFDTQYF,TGTGCCAGCAGCCCGCAGACAGGGTTCGACACGCAGTATTTT
13,TRBV7-3,TRBJ1-5,.,CASSLTGRGPQHF,TGTGCCAGCAGCTTAACCGGTCGGGGGCCCCAGCATTTT
18,TRBV10-1,TRBJ2-3,TRBD2,CASSDFGLAGISPDTQYF,TGCGCCAGCAGTGACTTTGGACTAGCGGGCATCTCACCTGATACGCAGTATTTT
14,TRBV28,TRBJ2-7,.,CASSRNRDPYEQYF,TGTGCCAGCAGTCGTAACAGGGATCCCTACGAGCAGTACTTC
15,TRBV27,TRBJ1-1,TRBD1,CASRTLDRVNTEAFF,TGTGCCAGCAGGACCCTCGACAGGGTGAACACTGAAGCTTTCTTT
14,TRBV2,TRBJ2-1,.,CASWMAGSYNEQFF,TGTGCCAGCTGGATGGCGGGCTCCTACAATGAGCAGTTCTTC
15,TRBV7-8,TRBJ2-1,.,CASSLGTVTYNEQFF,TGTGCCAGCAGCTTAGGGACAGTAACCTACAATGAGCAGTTCTTC
16,TRBV7-9,TRBJ2-5,TRBD1,CASSGFDRVVSETQYF,TGTGCCAGCAGCGGATTCGACAGGGTGGTTTCTGAGACCCAGTACTTC
12,TRBV4-3,TRBJ1-1,.,CASSQVGGEAFF,TGCGCCAGCAGCCAAGTCGGGGGAGAAGCTTTCTTT
14,TRBV4-2,TRBJ2-3,TRBD2,CASRASGRADTQYF,TGTGCCAGCAGGGCTAGCGGGAGAGCAGATACGCAGTATTTT
12,TRBV19,TRBJ1-5,.,CASGEGAQPQHF,TGTGCCAGTGGGGAAGGGGCTCAGCCCCAGCATTTT
16,TRBV5-1,TRBJ2-7,.,CASSLDSGVSSYEQYF,TGCGCCAGCAGCTTGGACTCAGGGGTTAGCTCCTACGAGCAGTACTTC
11,TRBV6-5,TRBJ1-1,TRBD1,CASSRQGRAFF,TGTGCCAGCAGCCGACAGGGTAGAGCTTTCTTT
15,TRBV27,TRBJ1-1,.,CASSPRAGPQNPAFF,TGTGCCAGCAGTCCGAGAGCGGGACCCCAAAATCCGGCTTTCTTT
14,TRBV4-3,TRBJ2-7,.,CASSQEGGVGEQYF,TGCGCCAGCAGCCAAGAAGGCGGGGTGGGTGAGCAGTACTTC
12,TRBV7-2,TRBJ1-2,.,CASSSRRFGYTF,TGTGCCAGCAGCTCTCGGAGGTTCGGCTACACCTTC
16,TRBV15,TRBJ2-6,.,CATSRDLNSGANVLTF,TGTGCCACCAGCAGAGATTTAAACTCTGGGGCCAACGTCCTGACTTTC
14,TRBV2,TRBJ1-1,TRBD1,CASRRETGGTEAFF,TGTGCCAGCAGGCGTGAGACAGGGGGTACTGAAGCTTTCTTT
14,TRBV5-6,TRBJ2-4,TRBD2,CASSSTSGGASDIF,TGTGCCAGCAGCTCGACTAGCGGGGGGGCGTCCGATATCTTC
16,TRBV28,TRBJ1-5,TRBD1,CASSFLGQGGNQPQHF,TGTGCCAGCAGTTTTCTGGGACAGGGAGGCAATCAGCCCCAGCATTTT
14,TRBV18,TRBJ1-1,.,CASSPGGPNTEAFF,TGTGCCAGCTCACCGGGAGGACCGAACACTGAAGCTTTCTTT
16,TRBV29-1,TRBJ2-2,TRBD1,CSGFLRTGTLDGELFF,TGCAGCGGCTTCCTAAGGACAGGGACTCTGGACGGGGAGCTGTTTTTT
12,TRBV29-1,TRBJ1-1,TRBD1,CSAESGGGWAFF,TGCAGCGCAGAGTCAGGGGGCGGATGGGCTTTCTTT
13,TRBV25-1,TRBJ2-7,.,CASRAGYSYEQYF,TGTGCCAGCCGTGCGGGTTACTCCTACGAGCAGTACTTC